Below are 8 T cell receptor beta chains sequenced from a single sample in a study of yellow fever vaccine responses in identical twins. In TCRdb, the RT-PCR reads were re-called with MiXCR into one record per CDR3 protein. The data hold about 23,000 distinct CDR3 sequences, with 60% to 85% observed a single time. The sample here was T cells from blood (PBMCs), unsorted or a sorted subset (not recorded which), taken before or after yellow fever vaccination (not recorded which). Receptor source: a woman between 18 and 29 years old who received the yellow fever vaccine.

This clonotype was counted a single time. J is TRBJ1-2 and V is TRBV28; D not resolved. V shed 6 bases and J shed 0 bases, with 8 bases lying between them. The CDR3 spans 13 residues. From germline, CDR1 is MDHEN and CDR2 SYDVKM. The CDR3 loop reads CASREGTNYGYTF. In nucleotides, the CDR3 is TGTGCCAGCAGAGAGGGAACTAACTATGGCTACACCTTC.

The CDR3: CASSPPGSLDTQYF. For the CDR3, the DNA is TGTGCCAGCAGCCCCCCAGGCAGTTTAGATACGCAGTATTTT. The chain joins TRBV3-1 to TRBJ2-3; unclear D gene. The CDR3 runs 14 residues. Germline V gene sequence: CDR1 LGHDT, CDR2 YNNKEL (reference sequence). V lost 4 bases, J lost 5 bases, and 13 bases lay in between.

The J gene is TRBJ2-3, the V gene TRBV15; no clear D. Germline-derived CDR1 and CDR2 are LNHNV and YYDKDF (reference sequence). The CDR3 sequence is 14 residues long. The V and J ends lost 4 bases and 0 bases respectively, with 8 bases between them. The CDR3, as DNA: TGTGCCACCAGCACGCCGTTTAGCACAGATACGCAGTATTTT. This translates into CATSTPFSTDTQYF.

The chain links TRBV7-1 to TRBJ2-7, with D maybe TRBD2 (7 bases). TRBV7-1 is identified as an open reading frame with a role that is uncertain. V lost 5 bases and J 4 bases, leaving 18 bases between the germline ends. CDR3 length: 15 residues. CDR3 in DNA: TGTGCCAGCAGCCCGGGGGGCGGTGATAGGTACGAGCAGTACTTC. It translates to CASSPGGGDRYEQYF.

The gene calls are TRBV4-1 and TRBJ1-1; D gene ambiguous. V dropped 2 bases and J dropped 3 bases, with 4 bases sitting between them. CDR1 is MGHRA, CDR2 YSYEKL, per germline. This CDR3 has 12 residues. The CDR3 spells CASSQSDTEAFF. DNA of the CDR3: TGCGCCAGCAGCCAATCGGACACTGAAGCTTTCTTT.

The chain employs TRBV14 and TRBJ2-5; D unresolved. V was cut by 3 bases and J by 9 bases, with 14 bases left in between. CDR3 length: 13 residues. Per the germline V gene, CDR1 is SGHDN and CDR2 is FVKESK. The CDR3 sequence is CASSQTSYMAQYF. The CDR3 DNA follows: TGTGCCAGCAGCCAGACCAGTTATATGGCCCAGTACTTC.

V and J are TRBV12-3 or TRBV12-4 and TRBJ2-5; 8 positions match TRBD2. The CDR3 sequence is 14 residues long. The trim removed 3 bases at V and 5 bases at J, leaving 5 bases unmatched. For the CDR3, the DNA is TGTGCCAGCAGTTTTGCGCCGGGGGGGGAGACCCAGTACTTC. Translation gives CASSFAPGGETQYF.

The gene calls are TRBV7-2 and TRBJ2-7; D is perhaps TRBD1 or TRBD2 (5 bases each). V was trimmed by 5 bases and J by 2 bases, leaving 10 bases between them. Germline CDR1 SGHTA, CDR2 FQGNSA. CDR3 length: 13 residues. The CDR3 loop is CASSVTGPYEQYF. In nucleotides, the CDR3 is TGTGCCAGCAGCGTGACGGGACCCTACGAGCAGTACTTC. The full variable domain, with the rest looked up from reference TRBV7-2 and TRBJ2-7, is GAGVSQSPSNKVTEKGKDVELRCDPISGHTALYWYRQSLGQGLEFLIYFQGNSAPDKSGLPSDRFSAERTGGSVSTLTIQRTQQEDSAVYLCASSVTGPYEQYFGPGTRLTVT.